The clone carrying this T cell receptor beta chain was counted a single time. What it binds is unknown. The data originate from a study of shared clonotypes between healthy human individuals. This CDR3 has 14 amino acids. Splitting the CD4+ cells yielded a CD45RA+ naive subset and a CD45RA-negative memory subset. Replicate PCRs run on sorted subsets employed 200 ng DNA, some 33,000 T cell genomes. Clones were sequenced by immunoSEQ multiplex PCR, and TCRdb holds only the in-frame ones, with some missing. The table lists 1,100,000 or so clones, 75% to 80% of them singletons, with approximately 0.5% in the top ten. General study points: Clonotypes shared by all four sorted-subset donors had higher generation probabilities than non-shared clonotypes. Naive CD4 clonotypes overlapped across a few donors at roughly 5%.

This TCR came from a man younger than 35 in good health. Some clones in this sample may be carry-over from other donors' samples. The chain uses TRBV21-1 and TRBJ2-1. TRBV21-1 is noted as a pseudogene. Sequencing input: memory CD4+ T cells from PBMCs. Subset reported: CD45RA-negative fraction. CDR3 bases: TGTGCCAGCAGCAAAGCGCACGTCTACAATGAGCAGTTCTTC. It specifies CASSKAHVYNEQFF.